Reported below is one T cell receptor (beta chain). CDR3 length: 16 amino acids. Germline V gives CDR1 SGHDN, CDR2 FVKESK. With 9 bases clipped from V and 7 bases from J, the junction kept 17 bases outside the gene matches. The data were obtained in a study of blood T cell repertoires in COVID-19. Libraries were prepared by immunoSEQ multiplex PCR; TCRdb keeps only in-frame clonotypes and omits some of them. In the table there are fewer than 700,000 clones, about 88% of which are singletons. The rearrangement uses TRBV14 and TRBJ2-2; the match to TRBD2 covers 7 bases. The sequenced material came from peripheral blood. This clonotype was sampled from a woman aged 50 to 60 with COVID-19, enrolled during active disease. CDR3 DNA: TGTGCCAGGACACCACTCCTCGAGCGGGGTGGCGGGGAGCTGTTTTTT. This encodes CARTPLLERGGGELFF.